Below, one T cell receptor beta chain is given with its context. No antigen is known for it. This entry belongs to a study of beta chain features in type 1 diabetes. Turning to the study itself: Sorted cells from all samples, numbering 95 million to 140 million, were examined. General study findings and limits: cDNA-based reads could over-represent cells with high TCR expression. VDJ junctions in type 1 diabetes patients carried more deletions and fewer insertions.

Germline-derived CDR1 and CDR2 are SGHTS and YDEGEE. This CDR3 comprises 12 residues. The V and J ends lost 0 bases and 9 bases respectively, with 7 bases between them. Sequenced material consisted of expressed TCRB transcripts (all of the isolated RNA was reverse transcribed). The protocol was immunoSEQ multiplex PCR, while the TCRdb copy is restricted to in-frame clones and leaves out a portion. The data contain 300,000 to 350,000 clones, less than 20% of them singletons. Sequencing was performed on naive CD4+ T cells from blood. This sequence joins TRBV5-8 and TRBJ2-4; TRBD2 is a possible D gene (6 bases). The TCR sequence derives from a woman aged 18-29 years in good health. In DNA form, the CDR3 reads TGTGCCAGCAGCTTGGAAGCGGGCATTCAGTACTTC. Translated: CASSLEAGIQYF.